This T cell receptor (beta chain) was retrieved from a study of lymphopenia after photon versus proton radiotherapy. Study-level points and caveats: After lymphocyte nadir, photon-treated repertoires showed oligoclonal expansion, especially CD8+ Temra.

Measured with immunoSEQ multiplex PCR; TCRdb has only the in-frame clones, and not every one. The sample consists of about 16,000 clones, 86% of them appearing once. As concerns this clone: Its antigen remains unidentified.

Germline lookup yields CDR1 SGHRS and CDR2 YFSETQ. There are 14 residues in the CDR3. V gave up 4 bases and J gave up 4 bases, with 9 bases separating them. V is TRBV5-1 and J is TRBJ2-6; D is unclear. The sequences come from peripheral blood, collected from a patient treated with proton-based radiotherapy. This TCR came from a man in his 70s with pancreatic cancer. The CDR3 region is CASSMGLGANVLTF. The DNA for the CDR3 is TGCGCCAGCAGCATGGGATTGGGGGCCAACGTCCTGACTTTC.